What follows describes a single T cell receptor beta chain. The sample originates from a study of blood T cell repertoires in COVID-19. Study-level information: Both acute and convalescent COVID-19 samples were obtained from the United States, Italy and Spain.

The data were produced by immunoSEQ multiplex PCR, yet TCRdb's version contains in-frame clones alone and is incomplete. The table includes just over 95,000 clones, just over 90% detected once. The CDR3 runs to 14 residues. V dropped 3 bases and J dropped 1 base, with 9 bases sitting between them. Germline loops: CDR1 SGHNT, CDR2 YENEEA. The rearrangement uses TRBV11-3 and TRBJ1-1; D unresolved. The sequencing sample was made of peripheral blood. The clonotype was recovered from a man between 60 and 75 years old with acute or convalescent COVID-19. The CDR3 bases are TGTGCCAGCAGCTTCTCAGGAGGGAACACTGAAGCTTTCTTT. It yields the protein CASSFSGGNTEAFF.